This T cell receptor (beta chain) appears in the sequencing data of a study of blood T cell repertoires in COVID-19. About the study: Samples of COVID-19 (acute and convalescent) were obtained from the United States, Italy and Spain. Nucleic acid was either cDNA or gDNA, and it came from T cells, B-cell-depleted T cells, or PBMCs.

The CDR3 has 12 amino acids. The ends were cut back, 5 bases at V and 7 bases at J, with 9 bases in the middle. The germline V gene encodes CDR1 GTSNPN and CDR2 SVGIG (reference sequence). During active infection, Seattle patients enrolled and were then monitored through disease. Per the original data handling: It was from reference gene primer amplification that nucleated cell counts were estimated. Here immunoSEQ multiplex PCR was the method, and the copy in TCRdb shows in-frame clones only, minus some. That table is the source of V, J and clone size, and D and trimming were worked out from the DNA. The sample comprises around 29,000 clones, approximately 85% of which are singletons, and about 30% rests with the top ten.

The TCR sequence derives from a woman at least 80 years old with COVID-19, enrolled during active disease. The sample comprised peripheral blood. The rearrangement uses TRBV30 and TRBJ1-6, with D uncertain. CDR3 in DNA: TGTGCCTGGGACGGTCTGAATTCACCCCTCCACTTT. Encoded protein: CAWDGLNSPLHF.